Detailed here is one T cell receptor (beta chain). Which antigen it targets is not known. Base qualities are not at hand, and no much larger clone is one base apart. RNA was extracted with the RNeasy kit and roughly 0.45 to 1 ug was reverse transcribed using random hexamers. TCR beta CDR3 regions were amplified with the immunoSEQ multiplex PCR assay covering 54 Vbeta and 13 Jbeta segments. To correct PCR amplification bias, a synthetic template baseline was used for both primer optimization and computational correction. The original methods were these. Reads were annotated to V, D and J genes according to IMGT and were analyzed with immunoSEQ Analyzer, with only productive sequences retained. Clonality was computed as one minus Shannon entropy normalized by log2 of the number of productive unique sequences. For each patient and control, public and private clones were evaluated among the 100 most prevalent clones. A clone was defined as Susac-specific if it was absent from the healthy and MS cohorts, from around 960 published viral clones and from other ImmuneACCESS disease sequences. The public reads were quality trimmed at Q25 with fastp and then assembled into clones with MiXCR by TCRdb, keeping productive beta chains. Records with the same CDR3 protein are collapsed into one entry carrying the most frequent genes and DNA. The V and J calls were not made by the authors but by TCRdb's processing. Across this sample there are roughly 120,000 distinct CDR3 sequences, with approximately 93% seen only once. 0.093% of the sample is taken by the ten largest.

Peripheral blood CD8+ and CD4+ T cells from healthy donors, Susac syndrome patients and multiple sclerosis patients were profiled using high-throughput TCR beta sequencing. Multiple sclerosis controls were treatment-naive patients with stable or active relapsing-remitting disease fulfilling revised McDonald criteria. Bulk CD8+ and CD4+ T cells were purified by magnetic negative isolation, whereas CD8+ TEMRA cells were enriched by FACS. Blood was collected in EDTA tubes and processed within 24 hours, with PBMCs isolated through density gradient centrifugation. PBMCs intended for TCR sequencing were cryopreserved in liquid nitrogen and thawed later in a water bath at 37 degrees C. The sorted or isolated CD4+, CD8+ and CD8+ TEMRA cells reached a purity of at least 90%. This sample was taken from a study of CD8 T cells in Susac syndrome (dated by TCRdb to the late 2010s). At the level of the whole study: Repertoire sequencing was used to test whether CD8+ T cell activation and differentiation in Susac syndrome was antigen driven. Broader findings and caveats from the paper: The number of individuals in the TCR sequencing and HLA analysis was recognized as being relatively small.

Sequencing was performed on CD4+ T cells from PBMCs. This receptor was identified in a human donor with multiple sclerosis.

The DNA sequence is TGTGCCAGCAGCGCCTCCTCCTATGGCTACACCTTC. Translated, this is CASSASSYGYTF. The chain was built from TRBV9 and TRBJ1-2; the D gene cannot be resolved reliably. The CDR3 goes from the cysteine to the phenylalanine over 12 residues. This entry keeps only the CDR3 DNA: 36 bases, framed from base 1. The junction shows trimming of 3 bases on V and 4 bases on J, plus 7 bases between the germline ends. CDR1 SGDLS and CDR2 YYNGEE were looked up in the germline V gene.